This TCR beta chain appears in the sequencing data of a study of a mutant IDH1 vaccine in newly diagnosed glioma (dated by TCRdb to the early 2020s). In terms of the full investigation: Vaccination started 4-6 weeks after radiotherapy alone, or was given together with temozolomide cycles in the groups whose treatment included chemotherapy. The roughly 32 treated patients were approximately 62% male and about 40% female, with a mean age of approximately 40 years. Before enrollment, most patients had been given radiochemotherapy with temozolomide as standard therapy, while the rest had received either radiotherapy alone or temozolomide alone. The week-35 safety follow-up was designated visit V12, and the week-47 end of study was designated visit V13. Peripheral blood samples were drawn at six visits, namely V03 (baseline), V05, V07, V10, V12 and V13. For exploratory analyses, longitudinal TCRB deep sequencing was carried out in around 24 treated patients wherever samples were available. The paper as a whole reports these results and caveats: The authors stated that sample limitations prevented analyses of patient blood samples from being reproduced. Pseudoprogression seemed to be unrelated to changes in the top peripheral T cell clonotypes found by TCRB sequencing. Immune responses induced by the vaccine were seen in 93.3% of patients across multiple MHC alleles. Availability determined which PBMC samples were chosen for TCRB deep sequencing.

The time point label corresponds to: week 47, end of study. Each vaccine dose was 300 ug of a 20-mer mutant IDH1 peptide in Montanide, given subcutaneously with topical imiquimod. Patients received eight vaccinations in weeks 1, 3, 5, 7, 11, 15, 19 and 23, corresponding to visits V03 through V10. All donors had newly diagnosed IDH1-mutant astrocytomas of WHO grade 3 or 4 that showed loss of nuclear ATRX. The samples were drawn from NOA16, a multicentre, single-arm, open-label phase I trial in Germany that tested a mutant IDH1 peptide vaccine in humans for the first time. Genomic DNA for TCRB sequencing was extracted from EDTA blood using the DNeasy Blood and Tissue Kit. In regard to this clone: The antigen it recognizes is unknown. Base quality data are lacking; no much larger clone is found one base away.

V loses 9 bases, J loses 4 bases, and the germline ends lie 13 bases apart. The CDR3 sequence holds 13 residues, the cysteine and phenylalanine included. The retained sequence is limited to the CDR3, 39 bases, with the frame set at the first base. CDR1 and CDR2 (SEHNR, FQNEAQ) derive from the germline V gene (reference sequence). The library was built by means of the immunoSEQ multiplex PCR assay. Rearranged TCR beta chain sequences were amplified with the hsTCRB Kit following the manufacturer's protocol. An Illumina MiSeq was used to sequence the TCRB libraries. Under the source paper's analysis protocol: The proprietary platform of the kit vendor was used for demultiplexing, trimming and gene mapping. TCRdb holds this immuneACCESS table with in-frame rearrangements only. Some clones are missing; in checked studies, unresolved V genes explain under half, and the rest has no known cause. D and trimming were read from the DNA, whereas the V and J calls and clone size are those reported in that table. For this sample there are about 94,000 clones; nearly 90% appear just once. Together, the top ten hold approximately 0.8% of the sample.

The sequence came from a woman aged 50 to 60 with glioma. The sample consisted of PBMCs, taken from a glioma patient whose treatment included an IDH1 peptide vaccine. The sequence links TRBV7-9 to TRBJ2-4, with a tentative D gene TRBD1 over 6 matching bases. The nucleotide sequence reads as follows: TGTGCCAGTCAGGGGCTGGATAAAAACATTCAGTACTTC. It translates as CASQGLDKNIQYF. When the CDR3 is completed using the reference TRBV7-9 and TRBJ2-4 genes on either side, the full variable domain is DTGVSQNPRHKITKRGQNVTFRCDPISEHNRLYWYRQTLGQGPEFLTYFQNEAQLEKSRLLSDRFSAERPKGSFSTLEIQRTEQGDSAMYLCASQGLDKNIQYFGAGTRLSVL.